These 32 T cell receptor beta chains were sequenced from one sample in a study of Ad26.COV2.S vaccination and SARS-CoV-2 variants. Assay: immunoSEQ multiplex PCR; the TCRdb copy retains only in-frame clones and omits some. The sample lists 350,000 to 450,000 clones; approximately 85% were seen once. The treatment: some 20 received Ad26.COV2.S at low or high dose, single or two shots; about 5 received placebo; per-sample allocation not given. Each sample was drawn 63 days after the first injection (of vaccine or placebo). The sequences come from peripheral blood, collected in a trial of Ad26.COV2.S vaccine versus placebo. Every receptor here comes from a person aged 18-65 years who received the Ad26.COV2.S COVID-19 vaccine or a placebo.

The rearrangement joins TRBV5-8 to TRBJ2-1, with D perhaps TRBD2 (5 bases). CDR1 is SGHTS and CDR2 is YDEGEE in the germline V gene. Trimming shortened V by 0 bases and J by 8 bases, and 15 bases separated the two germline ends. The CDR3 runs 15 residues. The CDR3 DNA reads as TGTGCCAGCAGCTTGGGACTAAGGGCCTGGGATGAGCAGTTCTTC. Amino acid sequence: CASSLGLRAWDEQFF. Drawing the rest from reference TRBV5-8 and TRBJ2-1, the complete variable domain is EAGVTQSPTHLIKTRGQQATLRCSPISGHTSVYWYQQALGLGLQFLLWYDEGEERNRGNFPPRFSGRQFPNYSSELNVNALELEDSALYLCASSLGLRAWDEQFFGPGTRLTVL.

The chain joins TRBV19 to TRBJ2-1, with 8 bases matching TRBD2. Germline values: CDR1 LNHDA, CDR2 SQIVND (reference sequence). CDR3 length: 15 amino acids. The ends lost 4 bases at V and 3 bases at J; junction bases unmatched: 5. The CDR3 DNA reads TGTGCCAGTAGTACGGGCGGGAGGTTCTACAATGAGCAGTTCTTC. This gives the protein CASSTGGRFYNEQFF.

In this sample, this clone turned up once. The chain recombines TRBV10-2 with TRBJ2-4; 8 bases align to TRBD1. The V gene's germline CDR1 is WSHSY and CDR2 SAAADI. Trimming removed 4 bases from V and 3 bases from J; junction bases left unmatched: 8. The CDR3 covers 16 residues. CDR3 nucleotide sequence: TGCGCCAGCAGTGCCACGACAGGGGTTGGCAAAAACATTCAGTACTTC. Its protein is CASSATTGVGKNIQYF.

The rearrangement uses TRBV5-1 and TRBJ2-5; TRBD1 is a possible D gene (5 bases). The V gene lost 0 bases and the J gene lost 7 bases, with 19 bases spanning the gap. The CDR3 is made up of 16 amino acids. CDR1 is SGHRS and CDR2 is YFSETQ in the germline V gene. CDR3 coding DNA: TGCGCCAGCAGCTTGGCCGAGGTGAACAGGCGCAGGACCCAGTACTTC. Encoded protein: CASSLAEVNRRRTQYF.

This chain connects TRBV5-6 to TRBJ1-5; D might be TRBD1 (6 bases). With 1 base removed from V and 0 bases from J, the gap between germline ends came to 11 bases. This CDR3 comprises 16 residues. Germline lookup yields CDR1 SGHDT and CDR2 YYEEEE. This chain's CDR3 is CASSLSGQSSNQPQHF. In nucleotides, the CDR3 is TGTGCCAGCAGCTTGTCAGGACAGAGTAGCAATCAGCCCCAGCATTTT.

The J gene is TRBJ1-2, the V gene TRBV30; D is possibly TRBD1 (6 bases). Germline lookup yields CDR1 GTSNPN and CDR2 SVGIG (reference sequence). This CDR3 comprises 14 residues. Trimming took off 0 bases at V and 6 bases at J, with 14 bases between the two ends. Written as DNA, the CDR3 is TGTGCCTGGAGTGTACCCCTGCGACAGGATGGCTACACCTTC. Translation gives CAWSVPLRQDGYTF.

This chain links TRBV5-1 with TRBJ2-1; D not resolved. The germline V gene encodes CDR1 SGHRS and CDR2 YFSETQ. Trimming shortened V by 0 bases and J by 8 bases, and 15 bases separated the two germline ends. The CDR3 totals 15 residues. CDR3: CASSLGLGPYHEQFF. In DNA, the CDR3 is TGCGCCAGCAGCTTGGGGCTAGGTCCGTATCATGAGCAGTTCTTC.

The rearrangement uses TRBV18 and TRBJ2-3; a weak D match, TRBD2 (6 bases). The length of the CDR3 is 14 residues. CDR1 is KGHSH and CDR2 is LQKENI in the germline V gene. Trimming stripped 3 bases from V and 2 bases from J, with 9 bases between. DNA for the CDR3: TGTGCCAGCTCACCGACTAGGTCCACAGATACGCAGTATTTT. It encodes CASSPTRSTDTQYF.

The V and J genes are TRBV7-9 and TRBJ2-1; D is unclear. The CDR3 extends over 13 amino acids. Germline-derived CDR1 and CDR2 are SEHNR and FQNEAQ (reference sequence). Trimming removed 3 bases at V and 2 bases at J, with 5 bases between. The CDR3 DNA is TGTGCCAGCAGCTTTCGAACCTACAATGAGCAGTTCTTC. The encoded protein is CASSFRTYNEQFF.

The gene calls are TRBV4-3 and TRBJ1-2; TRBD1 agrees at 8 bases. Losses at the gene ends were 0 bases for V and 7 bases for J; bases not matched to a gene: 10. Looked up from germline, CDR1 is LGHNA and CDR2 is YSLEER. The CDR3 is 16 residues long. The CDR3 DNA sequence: TGCGCCAGCAGCCAAGACCCCGGACAGGGCTACGGTGGCTACACCTTC. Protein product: CASSQDPGQGYGGYTF.

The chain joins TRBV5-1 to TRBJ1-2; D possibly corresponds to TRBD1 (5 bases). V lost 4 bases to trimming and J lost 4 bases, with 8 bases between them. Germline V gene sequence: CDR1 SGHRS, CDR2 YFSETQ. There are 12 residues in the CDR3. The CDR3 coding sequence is TGCGCCAGCAGCGGGACGGTCTATGGCTACACCTTC. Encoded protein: CASSGTVYGYTF.

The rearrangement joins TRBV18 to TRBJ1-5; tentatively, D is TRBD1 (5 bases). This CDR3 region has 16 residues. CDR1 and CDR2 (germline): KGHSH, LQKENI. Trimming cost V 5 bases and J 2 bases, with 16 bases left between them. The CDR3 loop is CASSLLGVGGNQPQHF. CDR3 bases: TGTGCCAGCTCATTATTAGGGGTGGGTGGCAATCAGCCCCAGCATTTT.

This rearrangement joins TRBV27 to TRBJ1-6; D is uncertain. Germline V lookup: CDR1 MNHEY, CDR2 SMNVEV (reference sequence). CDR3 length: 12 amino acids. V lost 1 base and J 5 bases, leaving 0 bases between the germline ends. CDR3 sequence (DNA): TGTGCCAGCAGTTTATATAATTCACCCCTCCACTTT. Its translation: CASSLYNSPLHF.

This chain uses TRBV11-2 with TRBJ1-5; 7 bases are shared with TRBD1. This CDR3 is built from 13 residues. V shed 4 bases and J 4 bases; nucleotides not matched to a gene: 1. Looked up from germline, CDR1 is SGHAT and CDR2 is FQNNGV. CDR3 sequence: CASSWDRNQPQHF. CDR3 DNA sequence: TGTGCCAGCAGCTGGGACAGAAATCAGCCCCAGCATTTT.

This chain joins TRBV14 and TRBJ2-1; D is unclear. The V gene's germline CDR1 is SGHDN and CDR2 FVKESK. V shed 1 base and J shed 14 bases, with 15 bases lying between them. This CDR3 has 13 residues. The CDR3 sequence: CASSQGYLNLKFF. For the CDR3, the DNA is TGTGCCAGCAGCCAAGGGTATCTAAATCTGAAGTTCTTC.

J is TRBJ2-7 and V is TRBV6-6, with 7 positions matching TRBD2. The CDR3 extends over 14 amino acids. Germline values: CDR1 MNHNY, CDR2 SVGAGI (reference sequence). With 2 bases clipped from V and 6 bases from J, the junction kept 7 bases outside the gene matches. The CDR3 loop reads CASSYLAGVGEQYF. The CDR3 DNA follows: TGTGCCAGCAGTTACCTGGCGGGGGTGGGCGAGCAGTACTTC.

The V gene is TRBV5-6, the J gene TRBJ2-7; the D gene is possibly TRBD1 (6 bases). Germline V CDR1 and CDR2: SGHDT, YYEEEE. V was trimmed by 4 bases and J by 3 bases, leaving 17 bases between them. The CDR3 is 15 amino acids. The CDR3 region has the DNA TGTGCCAGCAGCCCACAGGGTTGGGTCCTCTACGAGCAGTACTTC. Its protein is CASSPQGWVLYEQYF.

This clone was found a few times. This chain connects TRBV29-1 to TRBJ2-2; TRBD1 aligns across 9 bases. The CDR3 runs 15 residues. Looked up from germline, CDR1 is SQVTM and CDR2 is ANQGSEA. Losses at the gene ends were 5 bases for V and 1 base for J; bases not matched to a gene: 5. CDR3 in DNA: TGCAGCGTTCAACCGGGACAGGGGAACACCGGGGAGCTGTTTTTT. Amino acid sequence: CSVQPGQGNTGELFF.

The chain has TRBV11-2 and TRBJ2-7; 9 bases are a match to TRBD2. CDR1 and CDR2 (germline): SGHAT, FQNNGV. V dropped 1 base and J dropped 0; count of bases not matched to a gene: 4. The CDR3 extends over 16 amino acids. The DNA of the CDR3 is TGTGCCAGCAGCTTAGTGGAACTAGCGGGCTCCTACGAGCAGTACTTC. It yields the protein CASSLVELAGSYEQYF.

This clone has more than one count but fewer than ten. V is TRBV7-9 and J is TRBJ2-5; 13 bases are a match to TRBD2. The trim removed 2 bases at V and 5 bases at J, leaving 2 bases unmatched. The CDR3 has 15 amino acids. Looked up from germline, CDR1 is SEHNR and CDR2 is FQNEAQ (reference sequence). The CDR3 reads CASSLQTSGGETQYF. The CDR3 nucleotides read TGTGCCAGCAGCTTACAGACTAGCGGGGGGGAGACCCAGTACTTC.

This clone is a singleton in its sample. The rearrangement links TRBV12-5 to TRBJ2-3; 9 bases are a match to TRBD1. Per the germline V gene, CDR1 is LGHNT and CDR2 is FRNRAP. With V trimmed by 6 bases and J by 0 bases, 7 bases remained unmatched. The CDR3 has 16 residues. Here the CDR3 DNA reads TGTGCTAGTGGCACTGGACAGGGGTCAAGCACAGATACGCAGTATTTT. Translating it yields CASGTGQGSSTDTQYF.

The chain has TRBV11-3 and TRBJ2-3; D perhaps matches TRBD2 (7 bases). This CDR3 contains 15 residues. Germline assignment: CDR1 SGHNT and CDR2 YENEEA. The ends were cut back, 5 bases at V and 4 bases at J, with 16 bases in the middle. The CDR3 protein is CASSQLRGASDTQYF. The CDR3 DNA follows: TGTGCCAGCAGCCAATTACGGGGGGCTTCAGATACGCAGTATTTT. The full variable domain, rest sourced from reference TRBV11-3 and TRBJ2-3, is EAGVVQSPRYKIIEKKQPVAFWCNPISGHNTLYWYLQNLGQGPELLIRYENEEAVDDSQLPKDRFSAERLKGVDSTLKIQPAELGDSAVYLCASSQLRGASDTQYFGPGTRLTVL.

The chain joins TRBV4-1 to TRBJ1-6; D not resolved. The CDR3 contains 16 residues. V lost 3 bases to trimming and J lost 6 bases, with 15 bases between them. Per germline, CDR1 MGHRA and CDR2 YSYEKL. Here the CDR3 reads CASSHLVASLNSPLHF. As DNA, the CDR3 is TGCGCCAGCAGCCACCTCGTTGCCTCCCTTAATTCACCCCTCCACTTT.

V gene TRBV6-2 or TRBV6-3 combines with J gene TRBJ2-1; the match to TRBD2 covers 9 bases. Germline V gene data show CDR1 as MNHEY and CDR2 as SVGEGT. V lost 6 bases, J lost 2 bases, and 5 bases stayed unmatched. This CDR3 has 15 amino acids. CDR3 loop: CASRPASGAYNEQFF. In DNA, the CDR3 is TGTGCCAGCAGACCTGCTAGCGGGGCCTACAATGAGCAGTTCTTC.

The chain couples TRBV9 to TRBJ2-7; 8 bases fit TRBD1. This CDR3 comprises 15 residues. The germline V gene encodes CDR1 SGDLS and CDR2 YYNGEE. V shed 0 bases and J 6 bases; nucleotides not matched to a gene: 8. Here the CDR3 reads CASSVGGQGFTEQYF. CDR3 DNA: TGTGCCAGCAGCGTAGGAGGACAGGGTTTTACCGAGCAGTACTTC.

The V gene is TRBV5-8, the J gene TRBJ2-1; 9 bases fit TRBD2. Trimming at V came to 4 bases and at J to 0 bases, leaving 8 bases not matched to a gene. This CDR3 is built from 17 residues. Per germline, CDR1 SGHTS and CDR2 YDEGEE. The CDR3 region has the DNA TGTGCCAGCAGCCAGACTAGCGGTTACCCCTCCTACAATGAGCAGTTCTTC. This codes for CASSQTSGYPSYNEQFF.

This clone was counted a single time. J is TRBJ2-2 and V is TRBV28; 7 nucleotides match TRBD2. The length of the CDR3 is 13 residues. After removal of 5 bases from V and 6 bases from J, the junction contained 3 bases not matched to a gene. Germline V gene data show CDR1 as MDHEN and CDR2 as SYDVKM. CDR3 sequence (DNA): TGTGCCAGCAGTCTAGCGGACCCCGGGGAGCTGTTTTTT. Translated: CASSLADPGELFF.

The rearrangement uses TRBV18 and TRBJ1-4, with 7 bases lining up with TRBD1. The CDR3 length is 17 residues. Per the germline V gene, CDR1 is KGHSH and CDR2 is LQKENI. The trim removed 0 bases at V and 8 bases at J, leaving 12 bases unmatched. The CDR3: CASSPPRQGEIREKLFF. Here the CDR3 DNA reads TGTGCCAGCTCACCACCCCGACAGGGAGAGATACGGGAAAAACTGTTTTTT.

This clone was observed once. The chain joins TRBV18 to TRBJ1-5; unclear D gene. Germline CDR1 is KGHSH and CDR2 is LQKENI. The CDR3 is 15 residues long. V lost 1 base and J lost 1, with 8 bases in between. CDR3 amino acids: CASSPQGGSNQPQHF. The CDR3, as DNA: TGTGCCAGCTCACCACAGGGTGGAAGCAATCAGCCCCAGCATTTT.

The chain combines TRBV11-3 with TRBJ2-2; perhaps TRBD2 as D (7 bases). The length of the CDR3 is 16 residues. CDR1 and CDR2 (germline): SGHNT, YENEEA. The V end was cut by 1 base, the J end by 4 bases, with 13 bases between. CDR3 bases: TGTGCCAGCAGCTTAGCCGGGGGGCCCTTCACCGGGGAGCTGTTTTTT. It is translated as CASSLAGGPFTGELFF.

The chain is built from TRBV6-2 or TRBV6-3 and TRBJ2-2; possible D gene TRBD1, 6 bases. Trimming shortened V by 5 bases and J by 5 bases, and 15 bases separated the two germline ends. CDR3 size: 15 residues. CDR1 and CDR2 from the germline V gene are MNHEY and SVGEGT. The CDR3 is CASSRTASWTGELFF. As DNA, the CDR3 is TGTGCCAGCAGTCGGACAGCAAGCTGGACCGGGGAGCTGTTTTTT.

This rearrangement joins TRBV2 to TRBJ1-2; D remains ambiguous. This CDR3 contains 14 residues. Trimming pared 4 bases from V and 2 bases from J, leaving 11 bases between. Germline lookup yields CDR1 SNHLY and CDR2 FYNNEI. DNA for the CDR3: TGTGCCAGCAGTGTGGGCAGGATGAACTATGGCTACACCTTC. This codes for CASSVGRMNYGYTF.